This T cell receptor (beta chain) was captured by sequencing in a study of control samples from healthy donors and cancer patients. Trimming removed 5 bases from V and 4 bases from J, with 12 bases in between. The CDR3 runs 14 residues. Per the germline V gene, CDR1 is MNHEY and CDR2 is SVGEGT. The assay was immunoSEQ multiplex PCR, and TCRdb's table has in-frame clones only and misses some. The sample shows about 160,000 clones, roughly 90% of them seen only once. The sequence was collected from a man aged 25 to 40 in good health. The sequenced sample was blood. The chain combines TRBV6-2 or TRBV6-3 with TRBJ2-1; D is unresolved. The CDR3 spells CASSPPLKYNEQFF. The CDR3 nucleotides read TGTGCCAGCAGTCCCCCCCTAAAGTACAATGAGCAGTTCTTC.